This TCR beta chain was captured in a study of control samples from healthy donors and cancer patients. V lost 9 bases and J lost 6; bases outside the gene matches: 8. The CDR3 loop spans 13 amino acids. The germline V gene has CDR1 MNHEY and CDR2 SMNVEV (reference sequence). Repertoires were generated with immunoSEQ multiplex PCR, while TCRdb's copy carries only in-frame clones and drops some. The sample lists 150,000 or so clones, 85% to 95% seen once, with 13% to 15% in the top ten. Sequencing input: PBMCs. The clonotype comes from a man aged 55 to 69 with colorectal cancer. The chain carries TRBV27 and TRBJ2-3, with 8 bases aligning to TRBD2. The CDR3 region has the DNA TGTGCCAGTATTAGCGGGGAAAAGGATACGCAGTATTTT. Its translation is CASISGEKDTQYF.